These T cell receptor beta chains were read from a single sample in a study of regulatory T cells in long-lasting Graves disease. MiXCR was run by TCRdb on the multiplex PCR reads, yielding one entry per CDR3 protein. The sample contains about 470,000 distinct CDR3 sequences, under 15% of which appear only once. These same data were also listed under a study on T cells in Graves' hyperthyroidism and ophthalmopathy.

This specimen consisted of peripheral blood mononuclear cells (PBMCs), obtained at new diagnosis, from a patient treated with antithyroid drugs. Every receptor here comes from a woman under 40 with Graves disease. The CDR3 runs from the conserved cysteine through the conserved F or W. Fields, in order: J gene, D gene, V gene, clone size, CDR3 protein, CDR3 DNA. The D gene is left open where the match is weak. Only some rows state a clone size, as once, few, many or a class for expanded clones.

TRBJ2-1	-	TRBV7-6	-	CASSLEGAGVDEQFF	TGTGCCAGCAGCTTAGAAGGGGCAGGGGTCGATGAGCAGTTCTTC
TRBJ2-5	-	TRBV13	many	CASSSGRGETQYF	TGTGCCAGCAGCTCCGGACGGGGAGAGACCCAGTACTTC
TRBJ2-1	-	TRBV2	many	CASSEGPASVGLF	TGTGCCAGCAGTGAAGGCCCGGCTAGCGTCGGCCTCTTC
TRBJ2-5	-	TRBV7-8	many	CASSLVLRAGWETQYF	TGTGCCAGCAGCTTAGTTCTCAGGGCAGGATGGGAGACCCAGTACTTC
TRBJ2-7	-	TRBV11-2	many	CASSPSGSTTYEQYF	TGTGCCAGCAGCCCCTCGGGGTCCACAACCTACGAGCAGTACTTC
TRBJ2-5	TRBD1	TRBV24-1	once	CATDAGQGQTQYF	TGTGCCACCGACGCGGGACAGGGCCAGACCCAGTACTTC
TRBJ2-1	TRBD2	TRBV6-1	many	CATLGLAVHDEQFF	TGTGCCACCCTGGGACTAGCGGTACACGATGAGCAGTTCTTC
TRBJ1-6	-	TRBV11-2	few	CASSLIPRPGYSPLHF	TGTGCCAGCAGCTTAATCCCTAGACCAGGGTATTCACCCCTCCACTTT
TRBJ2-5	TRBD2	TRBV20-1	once	CSARDPSGTRLETQYF	TGCAGTGCTAGAGATCCCAGCGGGACCCGGTTGGAGACCCAGTACTTC
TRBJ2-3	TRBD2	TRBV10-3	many	CAISDPTSGKTDTQYF	TGTGCCATCAGTGATCCGACTAGCGGTAAAACAGATACGCAGTATTTT
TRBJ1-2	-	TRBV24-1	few	CATSARGGYTF	TGTGCCACCAGTGCTCGTGGAGGCTACACCTTC
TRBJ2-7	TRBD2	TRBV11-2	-	CASSLVGGTSGYPYEQYF	TGTGCCAGCAGCTTAGTGGGGGGGACTAGCGGATATCCCTACGAGCAGTACTTC
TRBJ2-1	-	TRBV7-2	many	CASSLSEGSYNEQFF	TGTGCCAGCAGCTTAAGTGAGGGGTCATACAATGAGCAGTTCTTC
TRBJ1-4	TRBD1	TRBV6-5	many	CASSYPRTGWQGNEKLFF	TGTGCCAGCAGTTACCCGCGGACAGGGTGGCAGGGTAATGAAAAACTGTTTTTT
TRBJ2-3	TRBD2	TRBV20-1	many	CINSAPGGDTQYF	TGCATCAACTCAGCTCCGGGGGGAGATACGCAGTATTTT
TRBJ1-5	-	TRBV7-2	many	CASSLVGGAGSNQPQHF	TGTGCCAGCAGCTTAGTCGGGGGCGCAGGTAGCAATCAGCCCCAGCATTTT
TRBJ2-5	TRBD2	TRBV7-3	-	CASSPGAREGGTQYF	TGCGCCAGCAGCCCGGGGGCGCGGGAGGGTGGGACCCAGTACTTC
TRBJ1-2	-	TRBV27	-	CASSLSIDGGDYGYTF	TGTGCCAGCAGTTTATCGATAGACGGGGGAGACTATGGCTACACCTTC
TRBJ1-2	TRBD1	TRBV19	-	CASSTPGQGLYGYTF	TGTGCCAGTAGTACCCCGGGACAGGGCCTCTATGGCTACACCTTC
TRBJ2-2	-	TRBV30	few	CAWTRGTRSMRNTGELFF	TGTGCCTGGACCCGAGGTACACGCTCAATGAGGAACACCGGGGAGCTGTTTTTT
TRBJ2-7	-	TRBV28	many	CASSSPGGAAGGEQYF	TGTGCCAGCAGTTCCCCTGGGGGAGCGGCTGGTGGCGAGCAGTACTTC
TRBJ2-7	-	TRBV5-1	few	CASSSQDGSYEQYF	TGCGCCAGCAGCTCACAGGACGGTTCGTACGAGCAGTACTTC
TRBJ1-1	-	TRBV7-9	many	CASSLGSLNTEAFF	TGTGCCAGCAGCTTAGGCAGCTTGAACACTGAAGCTTTCTTT
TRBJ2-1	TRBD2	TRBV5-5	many	CASSLGASGTSGSFSEQFF	TGTGCCAGCAGCTTGGGTGCCTCCGGGACTAGCGGGAGTTTCAGTGAGCAGTTCTTC
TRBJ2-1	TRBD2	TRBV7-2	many	CASSLLAGPYNEQFF	TGTGCCAGCAGCCTACTAGCGGGACCCTACAATGAGCAGTTCTTC
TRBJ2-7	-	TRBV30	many	CAFLKTGTPYEQYF	TGTGCCTTCTTAAAGACAGGGACTCCTTACGAGCAGTACTTC
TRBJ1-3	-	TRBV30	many	CAWSVQGVGGNTIYF	TGTGCCTGGAGTGTACAGGGTGTGGGTGGAAACACCATATATTTT
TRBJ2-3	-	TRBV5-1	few	CASTPGSDTQYF	TGCGCCAGCACCCCCGGGTCAGATACGCAGTATTTT
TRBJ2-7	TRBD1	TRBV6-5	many	CASSYSIISWDSSYEQYF	TGTGCCAGCAGTTACTCGATCATCTCCTGGGACAGCTCCTACGAGCAGTACTTC
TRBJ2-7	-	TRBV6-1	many	CASSEIGSSYEQYF	TGTGCCAGCAGTGAAATAGGATCCTCCTACGAGCAGTACTTC
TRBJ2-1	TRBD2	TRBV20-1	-	CSAGTSEYNEQFF	TGCAGTGCCGGGACTAGCGAATACAATGAGCAGTTCTTC
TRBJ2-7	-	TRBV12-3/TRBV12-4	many	CASSPEGYEQYF	TGTGCCAGCAGCCCGGAGGGATACGAGCAGTACTTC
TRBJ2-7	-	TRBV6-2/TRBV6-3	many	CASSSRTLQPPYEQYF	TGTGCCAGCAGTTCCAGGACCCTCCAACCCCCCTACGAGCAGTACTTC
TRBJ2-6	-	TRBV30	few	CAWSKGSGANVLTF	TGTGCCTGGAGTAAGGGGTCGGGGGCCAACGTCCTGACTTTC
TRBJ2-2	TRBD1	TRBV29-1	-	CSPWTGGHLGSGELFF	TGCAGCCCCTGGACAGGGGGACATCTGGGGTCCGGGGAGCTGTTTTTT
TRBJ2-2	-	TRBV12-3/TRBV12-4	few	CASSLLLGRGTGELFF	TGTGCCAGCAGTTTACTTCTCGGCAGGGGAACCGGGGAGCTGTTTTTT
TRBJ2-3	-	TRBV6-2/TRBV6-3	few	CASSKRQTQYF	TGTGCCAGCAGCAAACGCCAAACGCAGTATTTT
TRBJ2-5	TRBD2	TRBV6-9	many	CASSYTPSGRPQETQYF	TGTGCCAGCAGTTATACCCCTAGCGGGAGGCCTCAAGAGACCCAGTACTTC
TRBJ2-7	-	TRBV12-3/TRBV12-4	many	CASSPALDGNRYEQYF	TGTGCCAGCAGTCCGGCCTTGGACGGGAATAGATACGAGCAGTACTTC
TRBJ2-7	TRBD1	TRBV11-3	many	CASSLATGGSYEQYF	TGTGCCAGCAGCTTGGCGACAGGGGGATCCTACGAGCAGTACTTC
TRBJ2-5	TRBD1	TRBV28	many	CASSRDRAQETQYF	TGTGCCAGCAGCCGCGACAGGGCTCAAGAGACCCAGTACTTC
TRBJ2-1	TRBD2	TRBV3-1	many	CASSQAPGGVNEQFF	TGTGCCAGCAGCCAAGCCCCCGGGGGGGTGAATGAGCAGTTCTTC
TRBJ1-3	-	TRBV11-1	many	CASSFRASGNTIYF	TGTGCCAGCAGCTTTCGGGCATCTGGAAACACCATATATTTT
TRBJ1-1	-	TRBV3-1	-	CASSQLEGTEAFF	TGTGCCAGCAGCCAACTCGAAGGCACTGAAGCTTTCTTT
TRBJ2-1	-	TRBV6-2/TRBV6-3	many	CASSYSGGNDNEQFF	TGTGCCAGCAGTTACTCTGGCGGAAATGACAATGAGCAGTTCTTC
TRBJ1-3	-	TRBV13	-	CASSWGAGNTIYF	TGTGCCAGCAGCTGGGGGGCTGGAAACACCATATATTTT
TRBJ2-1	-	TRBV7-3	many	CASSLKGTSSYNEQFF	TGTGCCAGCAGCTTAAAGGGAACTAGCTCCTACAATGAGCAGTTCTTC
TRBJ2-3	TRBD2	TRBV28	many	CASRSLTSGRADTQYF	TGTGCCAGCAGATCTCTGACTAGCGGGAGGGCAGATACGCAGTATTTT
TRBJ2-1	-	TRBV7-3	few	CASSLGSLVYNEQFF	TGTGCCAGCAGCTTAGGGAGCTTGGTCTACAATGAGCAGTTCTTC
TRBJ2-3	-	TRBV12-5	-	CASGLVQRVRTDTQYF	TGTGCTAGTGGTTTGGTACAGCGAGTACGCACAGATACGCAGTATTTT
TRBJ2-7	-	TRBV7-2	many	CASSLAGAAWEQYF	TGTGCCAGCAGCTTAGCAGGGGCCGCCTGGGAGCAGTACTTC
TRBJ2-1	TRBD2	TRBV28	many	CASSPTSGRLNEQFF	TGTGCCAGCAGTCCGACTAGCGGGAGACTGAATGAGCAGTTCTTC
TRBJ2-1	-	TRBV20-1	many	CSARDMVAQSMNEQFF	TGCAGTGCTAGAGATATGGTAGCTCAATCAATGAATGAGCAGTTCTTC
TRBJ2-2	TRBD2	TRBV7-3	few	CASSPNRLAGERELFF	TGTGCCAGCAGCCCAAACCGACTAGCGGGAGAGCGGGAGCTGTTTTTT
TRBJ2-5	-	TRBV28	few	CASKEHSEIETQYF	TGTGCCAGCAAAGAGCATTCAGAGATAGAGACCCAGTACTTC